This TCR beta chain was recovered during a study of beta chain features in type 1 diabetes. Overall study results and limits: Possibly, sequencing cDNA over-represented cells that had high TCR expression levels. In the patient group, naive, central memory and Treg TCRB repertoires seemed more alike than in the healthy donor group. VDJ junctions sequenced from type 1 diabetes patients showed fewer insertions and more deletions.

Isolated RNA was reverse transcribed in full, so expressed TCRB transcripts were sequenced. TCRdb's copy holds only in-frame clones and misses some; the assay was immunoSEQ multiplex PCR. The table has 620,000 or so clones, around 15% seen once; the top ten hold around 0.095%. This clone was detected many times. Its specificity is unknown. The V gene end was trimmed by 5 bases and the J gene end by 11 bases; junction bases not matched to a gene: 8. The length of the CDR3 is 15 residues. Germline loops: CDR1 SEHNR, CDR2 FQNEAQ (reference sequence). The source material was naive CD4+ T cells from blood. V is TRBV7-9 and J is TRBJ1-6; 11 nucleotides agree with TRBD1. The clonotype was recovered from a man aged 18-30 years in good health. The CDR3 region is CASSPDGTGGTPLHF. The CDR3 nucleotides are TGTGCCAGCAGCCCCGATGGGACAGGGGGGACACCCCTCCACTTT. The whole variable domain, filled in from reference TRBV7-9 and TRBJ1-6, reads DTGVSQNPRHKITKRGQNVTFRCDPISEHNRLYWYRQTLGQGPEFLTYFQNEAQLEKSRLLSDRFSAERPKGSFSTLEIQRTEQGDSAMYLCASSPDGTGGTPLHFGNGTRLTVT.